This TCR beta chain was obtained from a study of vaccination and CD4 T cells after COVID-19. Trimming took off 0 bases at V and 2 bases at J, with 17 bases between the two ends. Per the germline V gene, CDR1 is DFQATT and CDR2 is SNEGSKA (reference sequence). The CDR3 sequence is 16 residues long. The treatment: approximately nine-day PBMC culture with coronavirus spike peptide pools or control peptides (ViraFEST assay). Following expansion of antigen-specific T cells with peptide pools, ViraFEST then sequenced TCRs. This clonotype came up a few times. Its antigen is undetermined. Sequencing of cultured CD4+ T cell DNA used the Oncomine TCR Beta short-read assay. TCRdb reprocessed the PCR reads via MiXCR and lists one record per CDR3 protein. The data hold 15,000 to 20,000 distinct CDR3 sequences, with roughly two thirds observed a single time.

The source of this sequence is a human donor who had recovered from COVID-19. The sample comprised CD4+ T cells from blood, cultured in vitro. V is TRBV20-1 and J is TRBJ2-7; no firm D call. CDR3 in DNA: TGCAGTGCTAGAGACACGGATTTGTTAAGGCCCTACGAGCAGTACTTC. Translating gives CSARDTDLLRPYEQYF.